This T cell receptor (beta chain) was captured by sequencing in a study of cytomegalovirus exposure and HLA in healthy donors. Vbeta (60) and Jbeta (13) primers were used in the PCR. Sequencing used immunoSEQ multiplex PCR; TCRdb keeps in-frame clones, though not all of them. The sample yields just over 200,000 clones, approximately 70% seen once. The CDR3 is made up of 14 amino acids. The germline V gene has CDR1 MNHNS and CDR2 SASEGT. Losses at the gene ends were 4 bases for V and 3 bases for J; bases not matched to a gene: 3. This clone has just a few counts. The sample consisted of PBMCs. This chain joins TRBV6-1 and TRBJ2-1; 7 bases fit TRBD2. This clonotype was sampled from a man in his forties in good health and CMV-seropositive. DNA for the CDR3: TGTGCCAGCAGTGTTTCTAGCGGCTACAATGAGCAGTTCTTC. This codes for CASSVSSGYNEQFF.